This TCR beta chain was obtained from a study of T cells in Graves' hyperthyroidism and ophthalmopathy. Study-wide points: Ophthalmopathy stood apart from stable hyperthyroidism in a 13 V-J model. Most clonotypes expanded in the thyroid (above 0.001) were also present in blood.

TCR beta CDR3 region amplification was performed from RNA transcripts. The HTBI set primed first-round TCR CDR3 RT-PCR. Each CDR3 protein is one row after TCRdb ran MiXCR on the multiplex PCR reads. The profile covers approximately 48,000 distinct CDR3 sequences, with 45% to 50% appearing a single time and 30% to 40% taken by the ten largest. This clonotype was observed many times. Its antigen is not identified. Germline-derived CDR1 and CDR2 are SQVTM and ANQGSEA. The CDR3 covers 15 residues. V shed 4 bases and J 9 bases; nucleotides not matched to a gene: 11. The sequencing input was peripheral blood or thyroid tissue (not recorded which). The chain joins TRBV29-1 to TRBJ2-2; the match to TRBD1 covers 10 bases. This sequence was found in a woman in her 50s with Graves' hyperthyroidism. DNA for the CDR3: TGCAGCGTTGCTACCTTGGGACAGGGGTTTCGGGAGCTGTTTTTT. It is translated as CSVATLGQGFRELFF.